This T cell receptor (beta chain) originates from a study of identical twins. Study-level points and caveats: Conclusions leaned on cross-sectional statistical analysis and did not track the same donors over time.

One entry per CDR3 protein results from TCRdb running MiXCR on the 5' RACE reads. The sample has about 470,000 distinct CDR3 sequences; about 24% are singletons. This clonotype occurred a few times. The antigen is not known. Its ends do not fully match the called genes, so a read error is possible. The germline gives CDR1 KGHSH, CDR2 LQKENI. The CDR3 consists of 12 residues. In addition, the sample was reused for a study of T cells expressing NK-cell markers.

The sample taken for sequencing was CD4+ T cells sorted from blood. This sequence originates from a woman aged 18-30 years in good health. J is TRBJ2-4 and V is TRBV18; no reliable D call. The DNA of the CDR3 is TGTGCCAGCTCACCACCGGACCTACCTAGGCACTTC. Translation: CASSPPDLPRHF.